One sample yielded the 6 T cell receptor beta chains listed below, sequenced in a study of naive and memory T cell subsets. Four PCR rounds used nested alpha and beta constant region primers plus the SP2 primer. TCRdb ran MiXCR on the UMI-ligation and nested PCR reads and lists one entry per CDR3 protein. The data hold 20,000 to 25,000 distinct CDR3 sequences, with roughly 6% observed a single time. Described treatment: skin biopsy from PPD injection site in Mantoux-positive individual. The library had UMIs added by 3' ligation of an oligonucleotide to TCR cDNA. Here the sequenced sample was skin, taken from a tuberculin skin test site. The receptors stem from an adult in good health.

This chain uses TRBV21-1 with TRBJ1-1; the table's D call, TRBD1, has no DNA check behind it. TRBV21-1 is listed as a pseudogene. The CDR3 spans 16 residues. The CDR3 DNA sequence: TGTGCCAGCAGCACCCGGACAGGGCCCTTGAACACTGAAGTTTTCTTT. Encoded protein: CASSTRTGPLNTEVFF.

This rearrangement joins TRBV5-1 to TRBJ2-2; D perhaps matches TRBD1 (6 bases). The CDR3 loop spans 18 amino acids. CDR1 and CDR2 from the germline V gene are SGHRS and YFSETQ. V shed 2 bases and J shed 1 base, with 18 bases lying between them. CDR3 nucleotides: TGCGCCAGCAGCTTCCGAGGGGGACAAAAAAGGAACACCGGGGAGCTGTTTTTT. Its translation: CASSFRGGQKRNTGELFF.

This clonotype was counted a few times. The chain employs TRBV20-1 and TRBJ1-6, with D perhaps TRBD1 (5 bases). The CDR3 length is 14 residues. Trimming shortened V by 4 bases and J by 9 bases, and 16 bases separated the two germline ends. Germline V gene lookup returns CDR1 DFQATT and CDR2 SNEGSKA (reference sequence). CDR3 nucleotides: TGCAGTGCTATGGACCGGGGGAAGGGTTCACCCCTCCACTTT. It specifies CSAMDRGKGSPLHF.

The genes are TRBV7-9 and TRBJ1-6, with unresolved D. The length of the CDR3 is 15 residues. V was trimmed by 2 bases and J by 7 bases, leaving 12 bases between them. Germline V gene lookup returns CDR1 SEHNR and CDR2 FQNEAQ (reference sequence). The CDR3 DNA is TGTGCCAGCAGCTTATCGTCGGCCGAGAATTCACCCCTCCACTTT. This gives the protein CASSLSSAENSPLHF.

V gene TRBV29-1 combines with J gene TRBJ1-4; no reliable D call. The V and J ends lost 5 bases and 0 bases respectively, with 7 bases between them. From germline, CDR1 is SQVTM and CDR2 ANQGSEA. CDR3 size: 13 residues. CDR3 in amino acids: CSVRGATNEKLFF. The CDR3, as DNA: TGCAGCGTTCGGGGAGCAACTAATGAAAAACTGTTTTTT.

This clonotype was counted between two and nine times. This chain's CDR3 is CASSRSTGVATEAFF. In DNA form, the CDR3 reads TGTGCCAGCAGCCGCTCGACAGGGGTGGCCACTGAAGCTTTCTTT. This sequence joins TRBV9 and TRBJ1-1, with 8 bases fitting TRBD1. The V gene end was trimmed by 4 bases and the J gene end by 4 bases; junction bases not matched to a gene: 9. The CDR3 is 15 amino acids. Germline CDR1 and CDR2: SGDLS and YYNGEE.